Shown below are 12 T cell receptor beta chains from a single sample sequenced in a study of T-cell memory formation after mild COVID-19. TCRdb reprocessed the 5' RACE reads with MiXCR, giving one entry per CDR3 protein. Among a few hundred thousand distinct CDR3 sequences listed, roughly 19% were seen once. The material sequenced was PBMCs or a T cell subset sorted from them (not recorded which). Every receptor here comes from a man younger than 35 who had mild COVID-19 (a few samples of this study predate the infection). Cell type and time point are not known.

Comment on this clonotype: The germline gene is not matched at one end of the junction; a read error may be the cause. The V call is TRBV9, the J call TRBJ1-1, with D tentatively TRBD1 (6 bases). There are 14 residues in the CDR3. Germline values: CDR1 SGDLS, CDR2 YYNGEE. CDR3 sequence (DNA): TGTGACAGCAGCGTAGGGGACATGAACACTGAAGCTTTCTTT. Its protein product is CDSSVGDMNTEAFF.

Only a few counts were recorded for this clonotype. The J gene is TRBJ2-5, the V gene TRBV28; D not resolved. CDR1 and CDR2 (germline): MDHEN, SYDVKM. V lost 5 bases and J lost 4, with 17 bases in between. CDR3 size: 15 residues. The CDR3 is CASSPLGGEGETQYF. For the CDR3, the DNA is TGTGCCAGCAGTCCACTTGGTGGGGAAGGAGAGACCCAGTACTTC. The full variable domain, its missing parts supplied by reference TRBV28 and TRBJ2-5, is DVKVTQSSRYLVKRTGEKVFLECVQDMDHENMFWYRQDPGLGLRLIYFSYDVKMKEKGDIPEGYSVSREKKERFSLILESASTNQTSMYLCASSPLGGEGETQYFGPGTRLLVL.

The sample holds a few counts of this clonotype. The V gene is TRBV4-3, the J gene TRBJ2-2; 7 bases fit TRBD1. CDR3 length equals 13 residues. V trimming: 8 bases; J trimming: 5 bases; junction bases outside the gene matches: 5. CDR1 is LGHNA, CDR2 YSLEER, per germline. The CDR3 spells CASGYRGTGELFF. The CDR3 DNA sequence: TGCGCCAGCGGATACAGGGGAACCGGGGAGCTGTTTTTT.

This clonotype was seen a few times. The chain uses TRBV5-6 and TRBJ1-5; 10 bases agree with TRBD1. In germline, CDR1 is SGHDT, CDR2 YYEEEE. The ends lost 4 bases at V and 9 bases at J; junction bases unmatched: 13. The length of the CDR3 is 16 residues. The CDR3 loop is CASSNGQGGPARPQHF. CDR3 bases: TGTGCCAGCAGCAATGGACAGGGGGGACCGGCGCGGCCCCAGCATTTT.

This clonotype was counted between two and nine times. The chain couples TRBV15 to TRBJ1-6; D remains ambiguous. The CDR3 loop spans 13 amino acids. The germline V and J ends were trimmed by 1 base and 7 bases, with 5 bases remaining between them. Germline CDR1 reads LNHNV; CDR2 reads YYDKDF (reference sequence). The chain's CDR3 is CATSRVPNSPLHF. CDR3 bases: TGTGCCACCAGCAGAGTGCCAAATTCACCCCTCCACTTT.

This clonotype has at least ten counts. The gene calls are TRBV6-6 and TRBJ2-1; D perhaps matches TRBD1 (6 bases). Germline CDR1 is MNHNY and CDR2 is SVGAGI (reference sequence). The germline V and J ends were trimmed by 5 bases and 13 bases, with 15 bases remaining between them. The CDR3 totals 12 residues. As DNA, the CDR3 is TGTGCCAGCAGTACAGGACAGCTCGAACAGTTCTTC. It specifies CASSTGQLEQFF.

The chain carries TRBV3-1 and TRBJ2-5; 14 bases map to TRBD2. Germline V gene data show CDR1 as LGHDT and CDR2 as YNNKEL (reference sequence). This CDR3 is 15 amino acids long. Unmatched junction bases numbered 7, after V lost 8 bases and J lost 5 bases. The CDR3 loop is CASGLAGGWGETQYF. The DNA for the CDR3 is TGTGCCAGCGGACTAGCGGGAGGTTGGGGGGAGACCCAGTACTTC.

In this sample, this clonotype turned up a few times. CDR3 DNA: TGTGCCAGCAGCGGGGACATTAATGAGCAGTTCTTC. As protein: CASSGDINEQFF. V usage is TRBV7-2 and J usage is TRBJ2-1, with D perhaps TRBD1 (6 bases). This CDR3 spans 12 amino acids. The V gene lost 5 bases and the J gene lost 7 bases, with 9 bases spanning the gap. CDR1 SGHTA and CDR2 FQGNSA come from the germline V gene. The entire variable domain, with the rest obtained from reference TRBV7-2 and TRBJ2-1, is as follows: GAGVSQSPSNKVTEKGKDVELRCDPISGHTALYWYRQSLGQGLEFLIYFQGNSAPDKSGLPSDRFSAERTGGSVSTLTIQRTQQEDSAVYLCASSGDINEQFFGPGTRLTVL.

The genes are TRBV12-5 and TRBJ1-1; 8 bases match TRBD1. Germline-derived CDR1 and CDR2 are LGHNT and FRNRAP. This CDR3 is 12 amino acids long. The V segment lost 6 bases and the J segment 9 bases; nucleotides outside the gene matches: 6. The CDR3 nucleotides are TGTGCTAGTGGACTCGGACAGGGCAAAGCTTTCTTT. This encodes CASGLGQGKAFF.

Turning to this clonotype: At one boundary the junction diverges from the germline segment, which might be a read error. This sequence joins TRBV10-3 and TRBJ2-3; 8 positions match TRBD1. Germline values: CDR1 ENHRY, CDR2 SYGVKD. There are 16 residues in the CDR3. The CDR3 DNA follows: TGTGCCATCAGTGAGACCGGTGGTACATCACGGACAGGGTTGGATTTT. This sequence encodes CAISETGGTSRTGLDF.

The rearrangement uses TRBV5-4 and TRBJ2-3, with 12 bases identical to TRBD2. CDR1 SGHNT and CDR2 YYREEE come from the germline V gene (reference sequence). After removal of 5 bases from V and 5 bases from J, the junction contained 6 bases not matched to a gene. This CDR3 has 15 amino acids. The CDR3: CASRTASGGEDTQYF. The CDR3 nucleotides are TGTGCCAGCAGAACGGCTAGCGGGGGGGAAGATACGCAGTATTTT.

CDR3 amino acids: CATKVPGRNQPQHF. Here the CDR3 DNA reads TGTGCTACCAAGGTCCCGGGGCGCAATCAGCCCCAGCATTTT. The J gene is TRBJ1-5, the V gene TRBV7-7, with TRBD1 as a possible D gene (5 bases). CDR1 and CDR2 from the germline V gene are SSHAT and FNYEAQ (reference sequence). There are 14 residues in the CDR3. Full variable domain (remainder filled in from reference TRBV7-7 and TRBJ1-5): GAGVSQSPRYKVTKRGQDVTLRCDPISSHATLYWYQQALGQGPEFLTYFNYEAQPDKSGLPSDRFSAERPEGSISTLTIQRTEQRDSAMYRCATKVPGRNQPQHFGDGTRLSIL.